A single sample is the source of the 30 T cell receptor beta chains below, sequenced in a study of T cell clonotyping in hematopoietic cell transplantation. Clones were read by immunoSEQ multiplex PCR, and TCRdb kept only the in-frame ones, dropping some. Of more than 5,500 clones listed, 85% to 90% are singletons. The source material was peripheral blood mononuclear cells, sampled 180 days after allogeneic stem cell transplant. All receptors come from a female patient between 50 and 60 years old who had an allogeneic stem cell transplant from an unrelated donor, so the T cells may come from the graft donor. Some clones in this sample may be carry-over from other donors' samples.

The chain uses TRBV7-3 and TRBJ1-1; the D gene is possibly TRBD1 (5 bases). From germline, CDR1 is SGHTA and CDR2 FQGTGA. The CDR3 totals 15 residues. The V gene lost 2 bases and the J gene lost 8 bases, with 18 bases spanning the gap. The CDR3: CASSLVRGGLSEAFF. Here the CDR3 DNA reads TGTGCCAGCAGCTTAGTCCGGGGGGGTTTGTCCGAAGCTTTCTTT.

The chain joins TRBV28 to TRBJ1-6; D is uncertain. Germline CDR1 MDHEN, CDR2 SYDVKM. CDR3 length equals 13 residues. V was clipped by 7 bases and J by 3 bases, with 7 bases between them. The CDR3, as DNA: TGTGCCAGCAAAGAGGGCTATAATTCACCCCTCCACTTT. It encodes CASKEGYNSPLHF.

This sequence joins TRBV2 and TRBJ1-1; no clear D. The germline V and J ends were trimmed by 8 bases and 1 base, with 11 bases remaining between them. CDR1 and CDR2 from the germline V gene are SNHLY and FYNNEI. CDR3 length equals 13 residues. The CDR3 loop reads CASESPGNTEAFF. CDR3 nucleotide sequence: TGTGCCAGCGAGTCCCCAGGGAACACTGAAGCTTTCTTT.

This clone showed up just once. The chain links TRBV27 to TRBJ2-7; 10 bases align to TRBD1. The V segment lost 3 bases and the J segment 4 bases; nucleotides outside the gene matches: 3. This CDR3 has 14 residues. Germline V lookup: CDR1 MNHEY, CDR2 SMNVEV (reference sequence). This chain's CDR3 is CASSLAGQGYEQYF. Written as DNA, the CDR3 is TGTGCCAGCAGTTTGGCGGGACAGGGGTACGAGCAGTACTTC.

This clone came up once. The gene calls are TRBV6-5 and TRBJ2-3; 9 positions match TRBD1. Per germline, CDR1 MNHEY and CDR2 SVGAGI. J was trimmed by 4 bases and V by 2 bases; bases with no gene match: 4. The CDR3 is 15 amino acids. CDR3 sequence reads: CASSYGDRDADTQYF. CDR3 bases: TGTGCCAGCAGTTACGGGGACAGGGACGCAGATACGCAGTATTTT.

The rearrangement joins TRBV2 to TRBJ1-4; possibly TRBD1 for D (6 bases). CDR1 SNHLY and CDR2 FYNNEI come from the germline V gene. The CDR3 extends over 14 amino acids. V lost 3 bases and J lost 7, with 12 bases in between. CDR3 region: CASSDQGLGEKLFF. Written as DNA, the CDR3 is TGTGCCAGCAGTGATCAGGGGCTGGGTGAAAAACTGTTTTTT.

The CDR3 DNA follows: TGTGCCAGCAGCTCCCTAGCGGGGTCCTACAATGAGCAGTTCTTC. The encoded protein is CASSSLAGSYNEQFF. This chain links TRBV7-3 with TRBJ2-1, with TRBD2 matching over 9 bases. CDR1 and CDR2 from the germline V gene are SGHTA and FQGTGA. J lost 1 base, V lost 4 bases, and 2 bases had no gene match. The CDR3 has 15 residues.

This chain uses TRBV6-1 with TRBJ1-2, with D tentatively TRBD1 (6 bases). The CDR3 runs 13 residues. Trimming removed 3 bases at V and 6 bases at J, with 11 bases between. Germline assignment: CDR1 MNHNS and CDR2 SASEGT. CDR3 nucleotides: TGTGCCAGCAGTGACACAGGGCGTGATGGCTACACCTTC. Translation: CASSDTGRDGYTF.

The chain is built from TRBV19 and TRBJ1-1; D remains ambiguous. In germline, CDR1 is LNHDA, CDR2 SQIVND (reference sequence). The CDR3 extends over 13 amino acids. Trimming cost V 10 bases and J 1 base, with 13 bases left between them. The CDR3 protein is CATQVGSNTEAFF. CDR3 nucleotides: TGTGCCACCCAGGTGGGGTCGAACACTGAAGCTTTCTTT.

This chain uses TRBV27 with TRBJ1-6, with D uncertain. V shed 0 bases and J shed 7 bases, with 7 bases lying between them. Germline loops: CDR1 MNHEY, CDR2 SMNVEV (reference sequence). There are 14 residues in the CDR3. The CDR3 DNA reads TGTGCCAGCAGTTTATCAGGGTTCAATTCACCCCTCCACTTT. Amino acids: CASSLSGFNSPLHF.

This clone was recorded only once. This chain joins TRBV7-4 and TRBJ2-5, with a possible D match to TRBD1 (5 bases). V gave up 1 base and J gave up 4 bases, with 19 bases separating them. The germline CDR1 and CDR2 sequences are SGHVT and SQSDAQ. This CDR3 has 17 residues. In DNA, the CDR3 is TGTGCCAGCAGCTTAGACCAGGGTAAGTTAGGTGTAGAGACCCAGTACTTC. Translating it yields CASSLDQGKLGVETQYF.

This chain links TRBV5-4 with TRBJ1-2; D is perhaps TRBD1 (5 bases). Looked up from germline, CDR1 is SGHNT and CDR2 is YYREEE (reference sequence). The CDR3 is 12 amino acids. V was pared by 7 bases and J by 3 bases, with 10 bases between. The CDR3, as DNA: TGTGCCAGCGGGAGCAGGGACTATGGCTACACCTTC. It yields the protein CASGSRDYGYTF.

The chain employs TRBV4-2 and TRBJ2-5; unclear D gene. The germline CDR1 and CDR2 sequences are LGHNA and YNFKEQ. The CDR3 consists of 13 residues. Trimming removed 2 bases at V and 2 bases at J, with 6 bases between. CDR3 DNA sequence: TGTGCCAGCAGCCAAAGTTTTCAAGAGACCCAGTACTTC. It is translated as CASSQSFQETQYF.

The chain uses TRBV5-1 and TRBJ2-7; maybe TRBD1 (6 bases). CDR1 SGHRS and CDR2 YFSETQ come from the germline V gene. This CDR3 has 15 residues. V lost 4 bases to trimming and J lost 1 base, with 15 bases between them. The CDR3: CASSPTDRPSYEQYF. The DNA for the CDR3 is TGCGCCAGCAGCCCCACCGACAGGCCGTCCTACGAGCAGTACTTC.

The rearrangement links TRBV29-1 to TRBJ2-4, with D tentatively TRBD1 (6 bases). Germline CDR1 reads SQVTM; CDR2 reads ANQGSEA. Trimming shortened V by 7 bases and J by 1 base, and 8 bases separated the two germline ends. The CDR3 runs 12 residues. Written as DNA, the CDR3 is TGCAGCGGGACAGTCGCCAAAAACATTCAGTACTTC. As protein: CSGTVAKNIQYF.

This clone has a handful of counts. V gene TRBV4-1 combines with J gene TRBJ2-7; D unclear. Germline values: CDR1 MGHRA, CDR2 YSYEKL. The CDR3 totals 14 residues. V lost 8 bases and J 2 bases, leaving 16 bases between the germline ends. The CDR3 is CASRDPGDPYEQYF. CDR3 DNA sequence: TGCGCCAGCCGTGATCCAGGAGACCCCTACGAGCAGTACTTC.

The chain is built from TRBV6-1 and TRBJ1-2, with D perhaps TRBD1 (6 bases). With 0 bases removed from V and 4 bases from J, the gap between germline ends came to 15 bases. This CDR3 region has 16 residues. Germline assignment: CDR1 MNHNS and CDR2 SASEGT. Here the CDR3 reads CASSEAWGPSAYGYTF. The CDR3, as DNA: TGTGCCAGCAGTGAAGCGTGGGGGCCAAGTGCCTATGGCTACACCTTC.

The chain links TRBV7-6 to TRBJ1-5, with 7 bases identical to TRBD1. The CDR3 consists of 20 residues. Germline CDR1 SGHVS, CDR2 FNYEAQ. V was clipped by 1 base and J by 7 bases; unmatched bases: 22. The CDR3 reads CASSLGKAETGYFSGQPQHF. CDR3 DNA: TGTGCCAGCAGCTTAGGGAAAGCCGAGACAGGGTACTTCTCCGGGCAGCCCCAGCATTTT. Variable domain in full (rest from reference TRBV7-6 and TRBJ1-5): GAGVSQSPRYKVTKRGQDVALRCDPISGHVSLYWYRQALGQGPEFLTYFNYEAQQDKSGLPNDRFSAERPEGSISTLTIQRTEQRDSAMYRCASSLGKAETGYFSGQPQHFGDGTRLSIL.

V gene TRBV28 combines with J gene TRBJ2-6, with 8 nucleotides matching TRBD1. This CDR3 spans 15 amino acids. Germline V CDR1 and CDR2: MDHEN, SYDVKM. V was pared by 6 bases and J by 4 bases, with 5 bases of the junction left unmatched. The CDR3: CASSKTGVGANVLTF. In DNA, the CDR3 is TGTGCCAGCAGCAAGACAGGGGTAGGGGCCAACGTCCTGACTTTC.

The rearrangement joins TRBV6-5 to TRBJ1-2; D call uncertain. This CDR3 is 13 amino acids long. In germline, CDR1 is MNHEY, CDR2 SVGAGI. Between the trimmed V and J ends, which lost 0 bases and 5 bases, there was a span of 7 bases. The CDR3 loop reads CASSYSRGYGYTF. CDR3 sequence (DNA): TGTGCCAGCAGTTACTCGAGAGGGTATGGCTACACCTTC.

V usage is TRBV28 and J usage is TRBJ1-5; no clear D. Between the trimmed V and J ends, which lost 2 bases and 6 bases, there was a span of 5 bases. Germline V CDR1 and CDR2: MDHEN, SYDVKM. CDR3 length: 12 residues. CDR3 region: CASSLKGQPQHF. The CDR3 DNA follows: TGTGCCAGCAGTTTAAAGGGTCAGCCCCAGCATTTT.

V gene TRBV6-6 combines with J gene TRBJ2-7; maybe TRBD1 (6 bases). Germline-derived CDR1 and CDR2 are MNHNY and SVGAGI (reference sequence). Trimming stripped 0 bases from V and 3 bases from J, with 9 bases between. The CDR3 spans 14 residues. CDR3 DNA: TGTGCCAGCAGTTACTCCGGCAGGGGCTACGAGCAGTACTTC. As protein: CASSYSGRGYEQYF.

This chain joins TRBV7-3 and TRBJ2-2; no clear D. This CDR3 comprises 14 residues. V lost 2 bases, J lost 1 base, and 5 bases lay in between. CDR1 is SGHTA and CDR2 is FQGTGA in the germline V gene. DNA for the CDR3: TGTGCCAGCAGCTTAGTTGGGAACACCGGGGAGCTGTTTTTT. Translated, it gives CASSLVGNTGELFF.

This clone was seen a handful of times. This chain joins TRBV10-2 and TRBJ1-1, with 8 bases matching TRBD1. The J segment lost 1 base and the V segment lost 10 bases, leaving 11 bases of the junction unmatched. Germline V gene lookup returns CDR1 WSHSY and CDR2 SAAADI. This CDR3 has 15 amino acids. The CDR3 DNA follows: TGCGCCACCTCGGGTTCCGGGACAGGGAACACTGAAGCTTTCTTT. Translated: CATSGSGTGNTEAFF.

This clone was found once. The chain is built from TRBV7-2 and TRBJ2-7; no clear D. Looked up from germline, CDR1 is SGHTA and CDR2 is FQGNSA. The CDR3 runs to 14 residues. V shed 4 bases and J shed 2 bases, with 12 bases lying between them. The CDR3: CASSSRRGPYEQYF. CDR3 bases: TGTGCCAGCAGCTCCCGACGAGGCCCCTACGAGCAGTACTTC.

The chain links TRBV7-2 to TRBJ1-5, with 11 positions matching TRBD1. The junction had 5 bases not matched to a gene; V was cut back by 5 bases and J by 2 bases. This CDR3 comprises 16 residues. In germline, CDR1 is SGHTA, CDR2 FQGNSA. The DNA for the CDR3 is TGTGCCAGCAGCGCCGGACAGGGGGCTCGCAATCAGCCCCAGCATTTT. It encodes CASSAGQGARNQPQHF.

CDR3: CASSEGQDYEQYF. As DNA, the CDR3 is TGCGCCAGCAGCGAGGGACAGGATTACGAGCAGTACTTC. V and J are TRBV5-1 and TRBJ2-7, with 8 bases that match TRBD1. Germline V gene sequence: CDR1 SGHRS, CDR2 YFSETQ. The ends lost 4 bases at V and 4 bases at J; junction bases unmatched: 4. The CDR3 length is 13 residues.

The rearrangement joins TRBV16 to TRBJ1-4, with D tentatively TRBD1 (5 bases). V lost 1 base and J lost 8, with 14 bases in between. Germline V gene lookup returns CDR1 KGHSY and CDR2 FQNENV. The length of the CDR3 is 15 residues. CDR3 in DNA: TGTGCCAGCAGCCAATTCAGTGGGGCTTCGGAAAAACTGTTTTTT. Residues: CASSQFSGASEKLFF.

In its sample, this clone was seen a few times. V is TRBV14 and J is TRBJ2-7; no definite D call. Trimming stripped 4 bases from V and 0 bases from J, with 7 bases between. CDR1 and CDR2 (germline): SGHDN, FVKESK. The CDR3 runs to 13 residues. DNA for the CDR3: TGTGCCAGCAGCCGTCGTAGCTCCTACGAGCAGTACTTC. This sequence encodes CASSRRSSYEQYF.

The rearrangement joins TRBV7-9 to TRBJ2-7; TRBD2 aligns across 7 bases. The CDR3 has 12 amino acids. The V segment lost 3 bases and the J segment 5 bases; nucleotides outside the gene matches: 1. Germline assignment: CDR1 SEHNR and CDR2 FQNEAQ (reference sequence). This CDR3 reads CASSLSGDEQYF. The CDR3 DNA follows: TGTGCCAGCAGCTTGAGCGGGGACGAGCAGTACTTC.